This paragraph reports one T cell receptor beta chain. Its antigen is unidentified. CDR3 size: 17 residues. After removal of 4 bases from V and 0 bases from J, the junction contained 6 bases not matched to a gene. Germline lookup yields CDR1 SGHRS and CDR2 YFSETQ. This record belongs to a study of T cells in Graves' hyperthyroidism and ophthalmopathy. General observations from the study: The model forecast ophthalmopathy, anticipating it by a median around 6.5 months before onset.

The investigators amplified TCR beta CDR3 regions from RNA transcripts. First-round RT-PCR targeting the TCR CDR3 was performed with the HTBI primer set. MiXCR, run by TCRdb on the multiplex PCR reads, gives a single entry per CDR3 protein. The sample has approximately 400,000 distinct CDR3 sequences; approximately 12% are singletons. Diagnoses were established using clinical symptoms, serum thyroxine and TRAb, thyroid ultrasound and orbital computed tomography. The PBMCs studied were ones that came from about 10 ml fresh peripheral blood. Input material: blood. This clonotype was obtained from a man aged 25-40 years with Graves' hyperthyroidism that later progressed to Graves' ophthalmopathy. The chain couples TRBV5-1 to TRBJ2-6; TRBD1 matches 8 bases. CDR3 loop: CASSVDRASSGANVLTF. The DNA of the CDR3 is TGCGCCAGCAGCGTGGACAGGGCAAGCTCTGGGGCCAACGTCCTGACTTTC.